This TCR beta chain stems from a study of cytomegalovirus exposure and HLA in healthy donors. The study's findings and limits: Presence/absence analyses rested on an assumption that sequencing depth was roughly uniform across donors.

Trimming cost V 4 bases and J 0 bases; bases outside gene matches: 7. This CDR3 contains 16 residues. The germline V gene encodes CDR1 SGHRS and CDR2 YFSETQ. On this clone: Its antigen is currently unknown.

Both 60 Vbeta primers and 13 Jbeta primers went into the PCR. Libraries were prepared by immunoSEQ multiplex PCR; TCRdb keeps only in-frame clonotypes and omits some of them. The table includes more than 200,000 clones, around 85% detected once. The chain recombines TRBV5-1 with TRBJ2-4; 7 bases align to TRBD1. This TCR was sampled from a human donor in good health. Material for sequencing was PBMCs. The DNA of the CDR3 is TGCGCCAGCAGCATGAGGACAGGAGGAGCCAAAAACATTCAGTACTTC. This gives the protein CASSMRTGGAKNIQYF.